The 17 T cell receptor beta chains in this list originate from one sample, sequenced in a study of cytomegalovirus exposure and HLA in healthy donors. The PCR employed 60 Vbeta primers together with 13 Jbeta primers. The table came from immunoSEQ multiplex PCR; TCRdb's copy has only in-frame clones and leaves some out. The repertoire consists of around 130,000 clones, with 88% occurring once and the leading ten covering around 0.51%. The sample consisted of PBMCs. These receptors originate from a woman aged 35 to 49 in good health and CMV-seronegative.

As regards this clone: The sample has other DNA sequences that encode this CDR3 too. The chain joins TRBV5-1 to TRBJ2-3; 10 nucleotides match TRBD2. The CDR3 length is 13 residues. CDR1 SGHRS and CDR2 YFSETQ come from the germline V gene. J gave up 10 bases and V 4 bases, and 6 bases lay outside the gene matches. CDR3 loop: CASSQAGGPSQYF. In nucleotides, the CDR3 is TGCGCCAGCAGCCAAGCGGGGGGGCCCTCGCAGTATTTT. The whole variable domain, remainder taken from reference TRBV5-1 and TRBJ2-3, is KAGVTQTPRYLIKTRGQQVTLSCSPISGHRSVSWYQQTPGQGLQFLFEYFSETQRNKGNFPGRFSGRQFSNSRSEMNVSTLELGDSALYLCASSQAGGPSQYFGPGTRLTVL.

The chain carries TRBV28 and TRBJ1-5; no clear D gene. CDR3 length: 13 residues. Trimming took 10 bases from V and 7 from J, leaving 17 bases between them. Germline CDR1 and CDR2: MDHEN and SYDVKM. The CDR3 nucleotides are TGTGCCACCCACTCGTCCTTGAGGCAGCCCCAGCATTTT. Encoded protein: CATHSSLRQPQHF.

V is TRBV5-5 and J is TRBJ2-1; TRBD1 might be the D (5 bases). The germline V gene has CDR1 SGHKS and CDR2 YYEKEE (reference sequence). V lost 4 bases and J 4 bases, leaving 15 bases between the germline ends. The CDR3 extends over 15 amino acids. Here the CDR3 DNA reads TGTGCCAGCAGCAGGACAAACCCCGAATACAATGAGCAGTTCTTC. Its protein is CASSRTNPEYNEQFF.

V usage is TRBV7-9 and J usage is TRBJ1-2; D is unclear. V lost 5 bases and J lost 8, with 12 bases in between. Per the germline V gene, CDR1 is SEHNR and CDR2 is FQNEAQ (reference sequence). This CDR3 comprises 12 residues. CDR3 nucleotides: TGTGCCAGCAGCCAAGCCGGTGAGGGCTACACCTTC. Amino acids: CASSQAGEGYTF.

The chain recombines TRBV9 with TRBJ2-7; TRBD1 matches 7 bases. Unmatched junction bases numbered 4, after V lost 0 bases and J lost 1 base. This CDR3 has 15 amino acids. Per the germline V gene, CDR1 is SGDLS and CDR2 is YYNGEE. CDR3 nucleotides: TGTGCCAGCAGCGTAGGACAGGGACCTTCCTACGAGCAGTACTTC. It codes for CASSVGQGPSYEQYF.

The chain joins TRBV7-7 to TRBJ2-1; 7 nucleotides line up with TRBD2. There are 15 residues in the CDR3. The V gene end was trimmed by 0 bases and the J gene end by 5 bases; junction bases not matched to a gene: 4. CDR1 and CDR2 from the germline V gene are SSHAT and FNYEAQ (reference sequence). Here the CDR3 DNA reads TGTGCCAGCAGCTTAGCGGGGACTACCAACAATGAGCAGTTCTTC. Its protein product is CASSLAGTTNNEQFF.

The sample holds one count of this clone. This chain joins TRBV4-2 and TRBJ2-4; TRBD2 is a possible D gene (6 bases). Germline values: CDR1 LGHNA, CDR2 YNFKEQ. This CDR3 region has 15 residues. V lost 5 bases, J lost 3 bases, and 14 bases lay in between. CDR3 coding DNA: TGTGCCAGCAGCGAAGGATGGGGGGACAAAAACATTCAGTACTTC. Translated: CASSEGWGDKNIQYF.

The chain uses TRBV18 and TRBJ2-1; 7 nucleotides match TRBD1. The CDR3 length is 14 residues. CDR1 and CDR2 from the germline V gene are KGHSH and LQKENI. V shed 5 bases and J 5 bases; nucleotides not matched to a gene: 6. The CDR3 reads CASSKGQTHNEQFF. Here the CDR3 DNA reads TGTGCCAGCTCAAAGGGACAGACTCACAATGAGCAGTTCTTC.

The chain is built from TRBV5-1 and TRBJ1-1; D not certain. Germline loops: CDR1 SGHRS, CDR2 YFSETQ. The V end was cut by 0 bases, the J end by 4 bases, with 7 bases between. CDR3 length: 13 residues. The CDR3 DNA reads as TGCGCCAGCAGCTTGGTGACGGGCACTGAAGCTTTCTTT. It translates to CASSLVTGTEAFF.

The chain carries TRBV10-3 and TRBJ1-1; D gene uncertain. V was shortened by 2 bases and J by 0 bases, with 7 bases between the two germline ends. This CDR3 contains 14 residues. Per germline, CDR1 ENHRY and CDR2 SYGVKD. In DNA, the CDR3 is TGTGCCATCAGTGAGACCAGAATGAACACTGAAGCTTTCTTT. Amino acid sequence: CAISETRMNTEAFF.

The rearrangement joins TRBV7-2 to TRBJ2-7, with 9 nucleotides matching TRBD1. The CDR3 runs 14 residues. Per germline, CDR1 SGHTA and CDR2 FQGNSA. Losses at the gene ends were 5 bases for V and 4 bases for J; bases not matched to a gene: 6. This chain's CDR3 is CASSPGQGQYEQYF. The CDR3 bases are TGTGCCAGCAGCCCAGGACAGGGGCAATACGAGCAGTACTTC.

A few counts support this clone. This sequence joins TRBV25-1 and TRBJ2-1; D remains unclear. V was cut by 3 bases and J by 12 bases, with 6 bases left in between. The CDR3 is made up of 10 amino acids. CDR1 and CDR2 from the germline V gene are MGHDK and SYGVNS. The CDR3 is CASSDGRQFF. DNA for the CDR3: TGTGCCAGCAGTGATGGGCGGCAGTTCTTC.

This clone was seen only once. This chain uses TRBV29-1 with TRBJ2-7; tentatively, D is TRBD2 (6 bases). Germline CDR1 is SQVTM and CDR2 is ANQGSEA. Trimming stripped 5 bases from V and 5 bases from J, with 10 bases between. The CDR3 has 11 amino acids. The CDR3 DNA sequence: TGCAGCGTTTTATCGGGGGACGAGCAGTACTTC. This codes for CSVLSGDEQYF.

This chain links TRBV12-1 with TRBJ1-5; the tabulated D call, TRBD1, remains unverified against the DNA. TRBV12-1 is a listed pseudogene. The CDR3 is made up of 16 amino acids. The CDR3 is CASSLITGDCNQPQHF. The CDR3 DNA is TGTGCCAGCAGCTTAATTACAGGGGATTGCAATCAGCCCCAGCATTTT.

The chain has TRBV6-6 and TRBJ2-5; 8 bases align to TRBD2. V lost 2 bases, J lost 4 bases, and 3 bases stayed unmatched. The CDR3 loop spans 14 amino acids. Germline V gives CDR1 MNHNY, CDR2 SVGAGI (reference sequence). The DNA for the CDR3 is TGTGCCAGCAGTTACGGCGGGAGGAGAGAGACCCAGTACTTC. It translates to CASSYGGRRETQYF.

The CDR3 loop reads CAWSISLGGTGNTIYF. The CDR3 DNA is TGTGCCTGGAGTATCTCACTGGGGGGGACTGGAAACACCATATATTTT. This sequence joins TRBV30 and TRBJ1-3; D might be TRBD1 (5 bases). V was pared by 2 bases and J by 2 bases, with 16 bases between. The CDR3 contains 16 residues. The germline CDR1 and CDR2 sequences are GTSNPN and SVGIG (reference sequence).

This clone has a single count. This rearrangement joins TRBV5-1 to TRBJ2-3; the match to TRBD2 covers 12 bases. The CDR3 sequence is 16 residues long. The V gene's germline CDR1 is SGHRS and CDR2 YFSETQ. V trimming: 0 bases; J trimming: 3 bases; junction bases outside the gene matches: 2. The CDR3 is CASSLGLAGVTDTQYF. Written as DNA, the CDR3 is TGCGCCAGCAGCTTGGGACTAGCGGGAGTAACAGATACGCAGTATTTT.